Here is one TCR beta chain with its context. Its specificity is unknown. UMIs accompanied the 5'RACE template switching by which TCR beta cDNA was made. With the 5' RACE reads reprocessed, TCRdb shows one record per CDR3 protein and no DNA. The sample data list 500,000 to 600,000 distinct CDR3 sequences. The CDR3 covers 13 residues. Germline loops: CDR1 MGHDK, CDR2 SYGVNS. This sample is drawn from a study of T cells expressing NK-cell markers. On the study more broadly: Seven HCMV-seropositive donors and one seronegative donor made up the eight sequenced donors.

Study-level findings and limits: Once again these clonotypes came out on top in the CD3+CD56-NKG2C+ fraction of several donors.

The rearrangement links TRBV25-1 to TRBJ2-2; there is no DNA to check the TCRdb D call of TRBD1. The sample comprised blood T cells: a sorted CD56 or NKG2C T cell subset, CD4+ or CD8+ T cells, or bulk PBMC T cells (not recorded which). The clonotype comes from a man aged 18-30 years in good health. CDR3 sequence reads: CASSEWGGNELFF.